One T cell receptor (beta chain) is described in this entry. This sample was included in a study of blood T cell repertoires in COVID-19. The wider study: COVID-19 samples, acute and convalescent, were from the United States, Italy and Spain.

Residents of 20 to 25 US areas, aged roughly 18 to 89 years, made up the participants. Participant reports of clinical history set cohort assignment. This table comes from immunoSEQ multiplex PCR, and its TCRdb copy is limited to in-frame clones, with some not included. The sample shows approximately 180,000 clones, roughly 85% of them seen only once. The CDR3 consists of 16 residues. J gave up 2 bases and V 4 bases, and 4 bases lay outside the gene matches. In germline, CDR1 is SGHVS, CDR2 FNYEAQ. The origin of this receptor is a middle-aged man who had recovered from COVID-19. This sequence joins TRBV7-6 and TRBJ1-4; 10 positions match TRBD1. The sample consisted of PBMCs or T cells enriched from blood (not recorded which). The DNA for the CDR3 is TGTGCCAGCAGCTCGGGACAGGGGAAGACTAATGAAAAACTGTTTTTT. Protein: CASSSGQGKTNEKLFF.